The text below deals with one TCR beta chain. Its antigen has not been determined. Per-base quality was not reported, and no clone a single base away is much larger than it. The library was built by means of 5' RACE. The instrument was an Illumina HiSeq 2500. The second PCR ran for roughly 6 to 11 cycles and used a J-beta primer mix along with a sample-barcoded 5' primer. Each TCR beta cDNA molecule received a unique molecular identifier from a template-switch 5' adaptor carrying 12 random nucleotides. Each sample yielded at least 2.5 million CDR3-containing paired-end reads. First-strand cDNA synthesis was performed from all RNA using the Mint cDNA synthesis kit, with priming by a TRBC-specific oligonucleotide. After uracil-DNA glycosylase treatment, a first 18-cycle PCR used universal primers M1SS and BC2_uni_R on all cDNA. The authors processed their data as follows. For normalization, 1 million high-quality reads, each with a distinct molecular identifier, were randomly selected from each sample. Instead of being binned into consensus sequences, reads with shared molecular identifiers were discarded. CDR3 identification, clonotype clustering and error correction used MiTCR with a Q25 quality threshold and the strictest error-elimination algorithm. A nonparametric unseen species model using Euler transformation provided a lower-bound estimate of total TCR beta diversity. TCRdb's own reprocessing of the public reads used fastp at Q25 and MiXCR and kept productive beta chains. Entries that share a CDR3 protein sequence are merged under the most common genes and DNA. The V and J calls reflect TCRdb's pipeline rather than the authors' work. Present in this sample are hundreds of thousands of distinct CDR3 sequences, over 20% of which were seen just once. Jointly, the top ten make up less than 25% of the sample.

The roughly 39 donors, aged roughly 6 to 95 years, were systemically healthy Caucasian individuals from Russia. Each donor gave about 9.2 milliliters of peripheral blood, drawn into EDTA-treated Vacutainer tubes. Ficoll-Paque density-gradient centrifugation was used to isolate PBMCs, with at least 7 million per sample. Total RNA was extracted from PBMCs with Trizol reagent, with at least 6 micrograms obtained per sample. For every donor, flow cytometry on a PBMC aliquot measured the percentage of naive CD45RAhigh/CD27high T cells. This specimen comes from a study of blood T cells in healthy people across ages (dated by TCRdb to between 2014 and 2016). Background on the whole study: Template switching captured roughly one uniquely barcoded TCR beta cDNA molecule per two T cells in model experiments. Using deep sequencing normalized with unique cDNA molecular identifiers, the study measured how TCR beta repertoire diversity changes with age. The donors were divided into four age groups: young (average around 16 years), middle-aged (about 41), aged (about 61) and long-lived (roughly 82). To avoid experimental bias, donors of different ages were distributed randomly across sequencing lanes. Using the same blood draw, the study looked at two additional independent replicas of 1 million unique cDNA reads for two donors, one aged 18 to 30 and the other aged 80 or older. Overall study results and their limits: Observed TCR beta diversity correlated strongly with the percentage of naive T cells measured by flow cytometry. Estimates of total diversity from one million sequenced T cells were regarded as lower bounds and underestimates. Because the CMV infection status of the donors was unknown, age-related changes in expanded clonotypes may potentially have been confounded. Conclusive comparison of naive and antigen-experienced compartments was prevented by the profiling of bulk unsorted PBMCs. Compared with the aged group, the long-lived group had more naive CD4+ T cells, fewer expanded clones and increased TCR diversity, a pattern suggesting age selection. As age increased, observed TCR beta diversity per million T cells dropped in a roughly linear way, and a significant reduction was already evident by age roughly 36.

The sample was blood. This TCR was sampled from a man aged 65 to 79 in good health.

The nucleotides are TGCAGTGCTAGTCCCCCGGGACTAGCCTATGAGACCCAGTACTTC. This sequence encodes CSASPPGLAYETQYF. This sequence uses TRBV20-1 and TRBJ2-5, with TRBD2 matching 9 junction bases. The germline V gene (reference sequence) provides CDR1 DFQATT and CDR2 SNEGSKA. V is trimmed back by 3 bases and J by 5 bases, and the junction contains 10 bases that no gene match accounts for. Measured from the cysteine to the phenylalanine, the CDR3 is 15 residues long. The CDR3 DNA has 45 bases and is translated from base 1.